This passage covers 20 T cell receptor beta chains from one sample sequenced in a study of cytomegalovirus exposure and HLA in healthy donors. PCR amplification relied on 60 Vbeta primers (plus 13 Jbeta primers). Measured with immunoSEQ multiplex PCR; TCRdb has only the in-frame clones, and not every one. The sample consists of 150,000 to 200,000 clones, approximately 85% of them appearing once. The sequenced material came from PBMCs. The source of these receptors is a man between 18 and 29 years old in good health and CMV-seronegative.

As concerns this clone: A read error may account for a junction end that differs from germline. The chain uses TRBV7-3 and TRBJ2-2, with D perhaps matching TRBD2 (6 bases). The germline CDR1 and CDR2 sequences are SGHTA and FQGTGA. This CDR3 region has 17 residues. CDR3: CSSSPLSTAGGTGELFF. CDR3 bases: TGTTCCAGCAGCCCGCTATCCACGGCAGGAGGGACCGGGGAGCTGTTTTTT.

The rearrangement joins TRBV2 to TRBJ2-3, with D possibly matching TRBD2 (6 bases). Germline CDR1 and CDR2: SNHLY and FYNNEI. This CDR3 contains 17 residues. V lost 3 bases to trimming and J lost 0 bases, with 16 bases between them. CDR3 bases: TGTGCCAGCAGTGATTTGGGGGGAGACCCTAGCACAGATACGCAGTATTTT. Its protein product is CASSDLGGDPSTDTQYF.

This chain connects TRBV5-1 to TRBJ1-2; perhaps TRBD1 as D (5 bases). Germline lookup yields CDR1 SGHRS and CDR2 YFSETQ. The CDR3 is 15 residues long. V lost 2 bases and J 7 bases, leaving 18 bases between the germline ends. In DNA form, the CDR3 reads TGCGCCAGCAGCTTAGGTCCGGCAGGGTTGAGTGGCTACACCTTC. It is translated as CASSLGPAGLSGYTF.

J is TRBJ2-5 and V is TRBV9; 8 bases line up with TRBD1. Germline assignment: CDR1 SGDLS and CDR2 YYNGEE. Trimming cost V 4 bases and J 5 bases; bases outside gene matches: 7. The CDR3 covers 14 residues. CDR3 in DNA: TGTGCCAGCAGCACCCGGACAGGGAGGGAGACCCAGTACTTC. This codes for CASSTRTGRETQYF.

J is TRBJ1-2 and V is TRBV7-9, with 8 bases aligning to TRBD1. The CDR3 extends over 16 amino acids. With 2 bases clipped from V and 0 bases from J, the junction kept 5 bases outside the gene matches. Germline lookup yields CDR1 SEHNR and CDR2 FQNEAQ (reference sequence). CDR3 amino acids: CASSLQAGGTNYGYTF. The CDR3 bases are TGTGCCAGCAGCTTACAGGCAGGGGGCACTAACTATGGCTACACCTTC. Looking up the rest from reference TRBV7-9 and TRBJ1-2 gives the full variable domain: DTGVSQNPRHKITKRGQNVTFRCDPISEHNRLYWYRQTLGQGPEFLTYFQNEAQLEKSRLLSDRFSAERPKGSFSTLEIQRTEQGDSAMYLCASSLQAGGTNYGYTFGSGTRLTVV.

This chain connects TRBV4-3 to TRBJ2-3; D unresolved. In germline, CDR1 is LGHNA, CDR2 YSLEER. The CDR3 consists of 14 residues. Trimming took 0 bases from V and 2 from J, leaving 6 bases between them. CDR3 protein: CASSQEWATDTQYF. CDR3 DNA sequence: TGCGCCAGCAGCCAAGAGTGGGCCACAGATACGCAGTATTTT.

The V gene is TRBV4-1, the J gene TRBJ2-3; no clear D. Trimming removed 1 base at V and 2 bases at J, with 10 bases between. The CDR3 consists of 15 residues. Germline CDR1 reads MGHRA; CDR2 reads YSYEKL. For the CDR3, the DNA is TGCGCCAGCAGCCAAGTCCAGGATTTCACAGATACGCAGTATTTT. It is translated as CASSQVQDFTDTQYF.

This clone was detected once. This sequence joins TRBV15 and TRBJ2-5, with 8 nucleotides matching TRBD2. CDR1 LNHNV and CDR2 YYDKDF come from the germline V gene (reference sequence). Trimming took 8 bases from V and 3 from J; bases not matched to a gene: 5. This CDR3 has 13 amino acids. CDR3 DNA sequence: TGTGCCACCCGGAGTAGCGGGAAAGAGACCCAGTACTTC. Translated: CATRSSGKETQYF.

V is TRBV6-4 and J is TRBJ2-2; 14 bases agree with TRBD2. Germline V gene sequence: CDR1 MRHNA, CDR2 SNTAGT. The CDR3 consists of 16 residues. The junction had 6 bases not matched to a gene; V was cut back by 6 bases and J by 6 bases. CDR3 region: CASSQGLAGVPGELFF. For the CDR3, the DNA is TGTGCCAGCAGCCAGGGACTAGCGGGAGTGCCCGGGGAGCTGTTTTTT.

V and J are TRBV5-4 and TRBJ2-5; D may be TRBD2 (5 bases). The germline V and J ends were trimmed by 4 bases and 5 bases, with 30 bases remaining between them. This CDR3 is built from 19 residues. The V gene's germline CDR1 is SGHNT and CDR2 YYREEE (reference sequence). The CDR3 is CASSPEFPLAGLSGETQYF. CDR3 in DNA: TGTGCCAGCAGCCCGGAATTCCCCCTAGCTGGCTTATCCGGGGAGACCCAGTACTTC.

This chain uses TRBV7-2 with TRBJ1-1; D might be TRBD1 (5 bases). CDR1 SGHTA and CDR2 FQGNSA come from the germline V gene. This CDR3 region has 14 residues. V lost 8 bases to trimming and J lost 2 bases, with 15 bases between them. DNA of the CDR3: TGTGCCAGCTCCCGGGGGGGACTAAACACTGAAGCTTTCTTT. Protein: CASSRGGLNTEAFF. Supplemented by reference TRBV7-2 and TRBJ1-1, the full variable domain reads GAGVSQSPSNKVTEKGKDVELRCDPISGHTALYWYRQSLGQGLEFLIYFQGNSAPDKSGLPSDRFSAERTGGSVSTLTIQRTQQEDSAVYLCASSRGGLNTEAFFGQGTRLTVV.

Only one count was recorded for this clone. The chain combines TRBV7-9 with TRBJ1-5; D gene unclear. CDR3 length: 18 residues. Germline CDR1 reads SEHNR; CDR2 reads FQNEAQ (reference sequence). V dropped 0 bases and J dropped 0 bases, with 15 bases sitting between them. The CDR3 loop is CASSLAPAGVDSNQPQHF. CDR3 DNA: TGTGCCAGCAGCTTAGCCCCTGCAGGTGTCGATAGCAATCAGCCCCAGCATTTT.

The chain carries TRBV5-4 and TRBJ2-1; TRBD2 matches at 11 bases. Germline V gives CDR1 SGHNT, CDR2 YYREEE (reference sequence). Trimming removed 4 bases from V and 5 bases from J; junction bases left unmatched: 5. The CDR3 sequence is 15 residues long. The DNA of the CDR3 is TGTGCCAGCAGCCCTACTAGCGGGGGAGACAATGAGCAGTTCTTC. This encodes CASSPTSGGDNEQFF.

V and J are TRBV21-1 and TRBJ1-5; TRBD1, as called in the table, went unchecked against the DNA. TRBV21-1 is designated a pseudogene. This CDR3 comprises 13 residues. Written as DNA, the CDR3 is TGTGCCAGCGGTGGACAGGGCAATCAGCCCCAGCATTTT. Translation: CASGGQGNQPQHF.

J is TRBJ2-1 and V is TRBV7-3, with 16 bases fitting TRBD2. This CDR3 spans 14 amino acids. Germline CDR1 SGHTA, CDR2 FQGTGA. After removal of 5 bases from V and 15 bases from J, the junction contained 7 bases not matched to a gene. The CDR3 DNA follows: TGTGCCAGCAGCCGCGGGACTAGCGGGAGGGCCTTGTTCTTC. It translates to CASSRGTSGRALFF.

The genes are TRBV7-2 and TRBJ1-2; 7 bases match TRBD1. CDR1 and CDR2 (germline): SGHTA, FQGNSA. The CDR3 is 13 residues long. The V and J ends lost 6 bases and 7 bases, in that order; junction bases with no gene match: 8. In DNA, the CDR3 is TGTGCCAGCAGTATGACAGGGAGTGGTGGCTACACCTTC. It encodes CASSMTGSGGYTF.

The rearrangement joins TRBV5-4 to TRBJ2-3; 11 bases agree with TRBD2. This CDR3 contains 15 residues. J lost 1 base, V lost 3 bases, and 1 base had no gene match. The germline CDR1 and CDR2 sequences are SGHNT and YYREEE (reference sequence). CDR3 DNA: TGTGCCAGCAGCTGGGGACTAGCGGGCACAGATACGCAGTATTTT. It codes for CASSWGLAGTDTQYF.

This rearrangement joins TRBV30 to TRBJ1-5, with D tentatively TRBD1 (5 bases). V lost 5 bases and J 0 bases, leaving 11 bases between the germline ends. The CDR3 loop spans 14 amino acids. In germline, CDR1 is GTSNPN, CDR2 SVGIG (reference sequence). The CDR3 nucleotides are TGTGCCTGGGGTGACAGCAATAGCAATCAGCCCCAGCATTTT. As protein: CAWGDSNSNQPQHF.

The J gene is TRBJ2-1, the V gene TRBV20-1, with D perhaps matching TRBD1 (6 bases). Germline loops: CDR1 DFQATT, CDR2 SNEGSKA (reference sequence). Trimming took 3 bases from V and 15 from J, leaving 15 bases between them. There are 11 residues in the CDR3. DNA for the CDR3: TGCAGTGCTAGTCGAGGGGGAGAGGGGTTCTTC. Its protein is CSASRGGEGFF.

V and J are TRBV11-2 and TRBJ2-7; 8 bases are a match to TRBD1. The V segment lost 4 bases and the J segment 5 bases; nucleotides outside the gene matches: 7. Germline CDR1 and CDR2: SGHAT and FQNNGV. The CDR3 runs to 14 residues. The chain's CDR3 is CASSSQGARNEQYF. CDR3 nucleotide sequence: TGTGCCAGCAGCTCGCAGGGGGCGCGAAACGAGCAGTACTTC. The full variable domain, with the rest looked up from reference TRBV11-2 and TRBJ2-7, is EAGVAQSPRYKIIEKRQSVAFWCNPISGHATLYWYQQILGQGPKLLIQFQNNGVVDDSQLPKDRFSAERLKGVDSTLKIQPAKLEDSAVYLCASSSQGARNEQYFGPGTRLTVT.